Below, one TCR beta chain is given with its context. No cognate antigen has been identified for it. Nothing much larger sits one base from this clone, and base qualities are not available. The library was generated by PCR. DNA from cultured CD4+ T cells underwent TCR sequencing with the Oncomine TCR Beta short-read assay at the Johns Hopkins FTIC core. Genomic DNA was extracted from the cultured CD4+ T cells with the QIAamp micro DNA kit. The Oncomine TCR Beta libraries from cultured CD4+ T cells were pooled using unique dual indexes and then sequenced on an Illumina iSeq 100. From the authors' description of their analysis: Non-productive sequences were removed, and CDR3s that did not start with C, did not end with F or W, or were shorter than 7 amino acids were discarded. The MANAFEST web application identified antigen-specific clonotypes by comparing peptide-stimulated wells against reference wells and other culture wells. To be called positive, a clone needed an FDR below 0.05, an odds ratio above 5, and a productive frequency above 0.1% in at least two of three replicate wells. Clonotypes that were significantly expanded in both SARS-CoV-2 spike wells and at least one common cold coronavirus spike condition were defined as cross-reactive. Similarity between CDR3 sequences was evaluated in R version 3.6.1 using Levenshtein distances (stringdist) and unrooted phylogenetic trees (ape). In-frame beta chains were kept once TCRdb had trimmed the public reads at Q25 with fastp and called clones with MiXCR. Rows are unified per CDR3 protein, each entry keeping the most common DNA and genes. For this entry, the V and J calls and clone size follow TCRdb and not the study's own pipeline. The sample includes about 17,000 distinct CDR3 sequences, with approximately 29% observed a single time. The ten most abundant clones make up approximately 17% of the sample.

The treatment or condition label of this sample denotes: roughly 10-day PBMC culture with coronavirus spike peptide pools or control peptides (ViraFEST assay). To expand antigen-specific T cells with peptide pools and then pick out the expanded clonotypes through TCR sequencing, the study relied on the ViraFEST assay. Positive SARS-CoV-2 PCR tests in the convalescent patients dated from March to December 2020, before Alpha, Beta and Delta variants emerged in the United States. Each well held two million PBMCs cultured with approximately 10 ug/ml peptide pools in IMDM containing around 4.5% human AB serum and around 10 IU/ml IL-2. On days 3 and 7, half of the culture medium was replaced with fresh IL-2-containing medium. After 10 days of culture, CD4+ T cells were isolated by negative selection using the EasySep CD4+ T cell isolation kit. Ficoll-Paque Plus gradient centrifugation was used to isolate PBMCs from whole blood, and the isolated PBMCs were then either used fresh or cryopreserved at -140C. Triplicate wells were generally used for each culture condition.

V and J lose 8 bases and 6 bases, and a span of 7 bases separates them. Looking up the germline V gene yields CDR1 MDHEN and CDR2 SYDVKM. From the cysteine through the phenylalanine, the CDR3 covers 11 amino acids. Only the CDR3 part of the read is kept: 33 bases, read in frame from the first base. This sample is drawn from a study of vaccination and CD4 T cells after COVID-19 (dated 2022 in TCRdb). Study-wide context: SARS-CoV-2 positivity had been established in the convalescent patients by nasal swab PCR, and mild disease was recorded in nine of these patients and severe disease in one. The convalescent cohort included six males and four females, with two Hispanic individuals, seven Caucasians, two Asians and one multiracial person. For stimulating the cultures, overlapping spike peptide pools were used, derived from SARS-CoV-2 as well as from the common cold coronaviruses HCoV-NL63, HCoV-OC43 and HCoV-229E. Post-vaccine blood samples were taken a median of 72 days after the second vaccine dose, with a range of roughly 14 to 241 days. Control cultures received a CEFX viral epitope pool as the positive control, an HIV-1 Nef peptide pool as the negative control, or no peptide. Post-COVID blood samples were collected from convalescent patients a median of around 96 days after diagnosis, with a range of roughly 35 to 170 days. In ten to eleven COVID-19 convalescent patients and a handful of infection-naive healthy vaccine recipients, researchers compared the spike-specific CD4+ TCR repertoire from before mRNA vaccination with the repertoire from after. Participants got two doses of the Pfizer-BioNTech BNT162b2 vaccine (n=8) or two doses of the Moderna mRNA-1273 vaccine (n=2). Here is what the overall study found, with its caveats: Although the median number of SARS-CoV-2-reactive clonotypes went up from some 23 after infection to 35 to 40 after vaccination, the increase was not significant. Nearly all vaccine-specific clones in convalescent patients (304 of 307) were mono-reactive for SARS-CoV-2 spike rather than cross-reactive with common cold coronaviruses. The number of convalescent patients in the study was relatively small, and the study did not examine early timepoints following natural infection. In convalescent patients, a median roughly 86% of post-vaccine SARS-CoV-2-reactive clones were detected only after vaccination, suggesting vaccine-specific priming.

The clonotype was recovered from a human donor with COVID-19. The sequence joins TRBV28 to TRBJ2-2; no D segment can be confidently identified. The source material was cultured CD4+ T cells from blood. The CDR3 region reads CASGVAGELFF. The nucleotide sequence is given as TGTGCCAGCGGGGTCGCCGGGGAGCTGTTTTTT.